A single sample gave rise to the 13 T cell receptor beta chains below, sequenced in a study of T cell responses to AZD1222 COVID-19 vaccine. TCRdb keeps only in-frame clones here, not all; method: immunoSEQ multiplex PCR. The sample gives 90,000 to 150,000 clones, around 88% of which show up once; roughly 6.9% is in the top ten. The sample here was peripheral blood, taken 28 days after the second AZD1222 dose. The receptors were sampled from an adult who received the AZD1222 COVID-19 vaccine.

This sequence joins TRBV5-8 and TRBJ2-7; D is uncertain. CDR1 and CDR2 from the germline V gene are SGHTS and YDEGEE. V lost 2 bases to trimming and J lost 4 bases, with 13 bases between them. CDR3 size: 14 residues. This CDR3 is CASSLESRLYEQYF. The CDR3 region has the DNA TGTGCCAGCAGCTTAGAATCCCGCCTTTACGAGCAGTACTTC.

V and J are TRBV9 and TRBJ2-1; TRBD2 agrees at 14 bases. The CDR3 has 17 residues. In germline, CDR1 is SGDLS, CDR2 YYNGEE. The V segment lost 4 bases and the J segment 0 bases; nucleotides outside the gene matches: 3. CDR3 sequence reads: CASSPGLAGGSYNEQFF. The CDR3 coding sequence is TGTGCCAGCAGCCCAGGACTAGCGGGGGGCTCCTACAATGAGCAGTTCTTC. Combining the CDR3 with reference TRBV9 and TRBJ2-1 gives the whole variable domain DSGVTQTPKHLITATGQRVTLRCSPRSGDLSVYWYQQSLDQGLQFLIQYYNGEERAKGNILERFSAQQFPDLHSELNLSSLELGDSALYFCASSPGLAGGSYNEQFFGPGTRLTVL.

This chain uses TRBV2 with TRBJ1-1; no reliable D call. CDR3 length equals 13 residues. V shed 1 base and J shed 7 bases, with 10 bases lying between them. Germline V gene lookup returns CDR1 SNHLY and CDR2 FYNNEI. CDR3 region: CASSEEWEIEAFF. In nucleotides, the CDR3 is TGTGCCAGCAGTGAAGAGTGGGAAATTGAAGCTTTCTTT.

In this sample, this clone turned up a few times. This CDR3 is CASSRRGDTEAFF. The CDR3 bases are TGTGCCAGTAGTCGAAGGGGGGACACTGAAGCTTTCTTT. The chain joins TRBV19 to TRBJ1-1, with D maybe TRBD1 (6 bases). Deletions cut 5 bases from V and 3 bases from J, with 10 bases between. Per germline, CDR1 LNHDA and CDR2 SQIVND (reference sequence). The CDR3 is 13 residues long.

The rearrangement joins TRBV2 to TRBJ2-1, with D maybe TRBD1 (5 bases). CDR1 is SNHLY and CDR2 is FYNNEI in the germline V gene. With 8 bases removed from V and 4 bases from J, the gap between germline ends came to 15 bases. CDR3 length: 14 amino acids. CDR3: CASCILDSYNEQFF. In DNA, the CDR3 is TGTGCCAGCTGTATCCTCGACAGTTACAATGAGCAGTTCTTC.

In its sample, this clone was seen once. This rearrangement joins TRBV6-1 to TRBJ2-1, with a tentative D call TRBD1 (6 bases). The CDR3 loop spans 14 amino acids. The V gene's germline CDR1 is MNHNS and CDR2 SASEGT. V was shortened by 3 bases and J by 4 bases, with 10 bases between the two germline ends. CDR3 in DNA: TGTGCCAGCAGTGAGTGGGGGCATTACAATGAGCAGTTCTTC. Amino acids: CASSEWGHYNEQFF.

The chain couples TRBV11-3 to TRBJ2-7; perhaps TRBD1 as D (6 bases). There are 14 residues in the CDR3. Germline values: CDR1 SGHNT, CDR2 YENEEA. Deletions cut 4 bases from V and 2 bases from J, with 12 bases between. CDR3 coding DNA: TGTGCCAGCAGCTCCACAGGGATAACCTACGAGCAGTACTTC. Translated: CASSSTGITYEQYF.

This sequence joins TRBV12-5 and TRBJ1-2, with D unresolved. Germline V gene data show CDR1 as LGHNT and CDR2 as FRNRAP. This CDR3 has 13 residues. The V end was cut by 1 base, the J end by 6 bases, with 9 bases between. As DNA, the CDR3 is TGTGCTAGTGGTTTGGGTCGGGGAAATGGCTACACCTTC. Translation: CASGLGRGNGYTF.

The chain carries TRBV28 and TRBJ2-3; maybe TRBD1 (5 bases). The CDR3 is made up of 12 amino acids. Deletions cut 6 bases from V and 4 bases from J, with 8 bases between. Germline loops: CDR1 MDHEN, CDR2 SYDVKM. The CDR3 reads CASRQEPDTQYF. The CDR3 nucleotides are TGTGCCAGCAGACAGGAACCAGATACGCAGTATTTT.

The genes are TRBV19 and TRBJ2-2; D perhaps matches TRBD1 (5 bases). CDR1 LNHDA and CDR2 SQIVND come from the germline V gene (reference sequence). The V end lost 3 bases, the J end lost 0 bases, and 11 bases lay between the germline ends. This CDR3 spans 16 amino acids. The CDR3 protein is CASSMIGAPNTGELFF. DNA for the CDR3: TGTGCCAGTAGTATGATAGGGGCTCCGAACACCGGGGAGCTGTTTTTT.

V gene TRBV7-2 combines with J gene TRBJ2-7; D is undetermined. The V end was cut by 5 bases, the J end by 2 bases, with 13 bases between. The germline CDR1 and CDR2 sequences are SGHTA and FQGNSA. The CDR3 is made up of 14 amino acids. CDR3 coding DNA: TGTGCCAGCAGCGTCGGATGGGGTACCTACGAGCAGTACTTC. It codes for CASSVGWGTYEQYF.

The chain combines TRBV28 with TRBJ1-4; weak D call: TRBD1 (6 bases). The CDR3 is made up of 15 amino acids. V was clipped by 5 bases and J by 3 bases, with 13 bases between them. Germline V gene lookup returns CDR1 MDHEN and CDR2 SYDVKM. This chain's CDR3 is CASSLEGQPNEKLFF. Written as DNA, the CDR3 is TGTGCCAGCAGTCTCGAGGGACAACCTAATGAAAAACTGTTTTTT.

This chain joins TRBV4-1 and TRBJ1-2; a possible D gene is TRBD1 (6 bases). V was pared by 1 base and J by 4 bases, with 13 bases between. There are 15 residues in the CDR3. Germline loops: CDR1 MGHRA, CDR2 YSYEKL. The CDR3 DNA follows: TGCGCCAGCAGCCAAGGGACAGCCAGCGGCTATGGCTACACCTTC. As protein: CASSQGTASGYGYTF.